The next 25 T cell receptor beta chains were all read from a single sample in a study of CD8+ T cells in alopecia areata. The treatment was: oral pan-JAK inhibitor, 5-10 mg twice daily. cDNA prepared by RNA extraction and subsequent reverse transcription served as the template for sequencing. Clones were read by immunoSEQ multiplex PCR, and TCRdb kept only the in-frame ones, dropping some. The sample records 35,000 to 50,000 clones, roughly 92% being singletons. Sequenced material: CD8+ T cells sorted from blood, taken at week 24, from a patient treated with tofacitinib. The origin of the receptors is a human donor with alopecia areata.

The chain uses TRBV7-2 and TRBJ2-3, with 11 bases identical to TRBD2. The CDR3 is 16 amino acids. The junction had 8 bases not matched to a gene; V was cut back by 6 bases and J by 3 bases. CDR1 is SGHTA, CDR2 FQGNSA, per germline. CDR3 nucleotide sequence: TGTGCCAGCAGGCCCGATAGCGGGGGGGTAACAGATACGCAGTATTTT. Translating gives CASRPDSGGVTDTQYF.

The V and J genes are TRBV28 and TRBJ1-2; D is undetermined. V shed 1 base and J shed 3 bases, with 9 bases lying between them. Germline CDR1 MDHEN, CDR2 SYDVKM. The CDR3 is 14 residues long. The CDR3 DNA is TGTGCCAGCAGTTTATTTAGGCAGCACTATGGCTACACCTTC. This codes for CASSLFRQHYGYTF.

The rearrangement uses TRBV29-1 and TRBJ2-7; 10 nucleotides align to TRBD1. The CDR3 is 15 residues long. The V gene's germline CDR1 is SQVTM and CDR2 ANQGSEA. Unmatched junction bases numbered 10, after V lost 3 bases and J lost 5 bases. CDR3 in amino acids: CSVELRDRGVNEQYF. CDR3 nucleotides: TGCAGCGTTGAGCTTCGGGACAGGGGCGTCAACGAGCAGTACTTC.

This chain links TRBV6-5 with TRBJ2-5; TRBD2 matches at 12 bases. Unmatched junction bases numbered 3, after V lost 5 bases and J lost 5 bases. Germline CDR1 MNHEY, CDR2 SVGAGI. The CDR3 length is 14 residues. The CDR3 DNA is TGTGCCAGCAGTCAAGGACTAGCGGGGGAGACCCAGTACTTC. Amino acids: CASSQGLAGETQYF.

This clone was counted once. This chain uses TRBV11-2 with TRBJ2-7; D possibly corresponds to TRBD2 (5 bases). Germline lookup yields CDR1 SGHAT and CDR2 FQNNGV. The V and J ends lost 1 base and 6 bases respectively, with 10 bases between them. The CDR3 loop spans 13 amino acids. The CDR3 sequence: CASSLGPAGEQYF. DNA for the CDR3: TGTGCCAGCAGCTTAGGACCTGCGGGCGAGCAGTACTTC.

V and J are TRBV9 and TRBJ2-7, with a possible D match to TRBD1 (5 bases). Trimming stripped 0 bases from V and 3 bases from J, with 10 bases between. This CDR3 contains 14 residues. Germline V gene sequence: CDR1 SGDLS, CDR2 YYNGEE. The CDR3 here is CASSVAPGLYEQYF. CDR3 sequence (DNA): TGTGCCAGCAGCGTAGCCCCAGGGCTCTACGAGCAGTACTTC.

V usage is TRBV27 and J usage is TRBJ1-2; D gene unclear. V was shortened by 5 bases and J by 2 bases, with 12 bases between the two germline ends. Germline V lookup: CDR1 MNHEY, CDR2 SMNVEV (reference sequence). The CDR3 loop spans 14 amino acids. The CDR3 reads CASSPSTGNYGYTF. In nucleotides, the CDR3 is TGTGCCAGCAGTCCCTCGACTGGGAACTATGGCTACACCTTC.

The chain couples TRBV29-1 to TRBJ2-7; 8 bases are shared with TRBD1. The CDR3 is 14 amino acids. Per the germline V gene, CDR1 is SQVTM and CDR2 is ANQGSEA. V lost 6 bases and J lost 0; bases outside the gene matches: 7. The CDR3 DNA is TGCAGCGTATCCGACAGGGGAAGCTCCTACGAGCAGTACTTC. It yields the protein CSVSDRGSSYEQYF.

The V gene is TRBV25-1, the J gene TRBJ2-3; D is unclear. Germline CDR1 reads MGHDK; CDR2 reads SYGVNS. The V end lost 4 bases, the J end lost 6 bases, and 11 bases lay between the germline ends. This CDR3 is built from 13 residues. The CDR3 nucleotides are TGTGCCAGCAGTGGAGACGCTTATGATACGCAGTATTTT. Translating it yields CASSGDAYDTQYF.

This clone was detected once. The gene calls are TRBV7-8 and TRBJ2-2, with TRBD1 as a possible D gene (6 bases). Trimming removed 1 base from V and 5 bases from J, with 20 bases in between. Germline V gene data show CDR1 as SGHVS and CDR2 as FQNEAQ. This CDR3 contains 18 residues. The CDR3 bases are TGTGCCAGCAGCTTAGTGGTGGGGGCGCGGATTGATACCGGGGAGCTGTTTTTT. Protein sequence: CASSLVVGARIDTGELFF.

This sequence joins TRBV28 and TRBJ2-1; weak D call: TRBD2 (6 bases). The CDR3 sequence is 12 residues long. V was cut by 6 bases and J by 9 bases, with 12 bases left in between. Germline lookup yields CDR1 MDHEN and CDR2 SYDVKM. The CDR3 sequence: CASRWGVGEQFF. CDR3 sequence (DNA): TGTGCCAGCAGGTGGGGGGTCGGTGAGCAGTTCTTC.

CDR3 sequence reads: CASSLGAGMRDTQYF. CDR3 nucleotide sequence: TGTGCCAGCAGCTTGGGGGCAGGGATGAGAGATACGCAGTATTTT. The chain uses TRBV7-9 and TRBJ2-3; D may be TRBD1 (6 bases). This CDR3 comprises 15 residues. Germline lookup yields CDR1 SEHNR and CDR2 FQNEAQ (reference sequence). The ends were cut back, 3 bases at V and 5 bases at J, with 15 bases in the middle.

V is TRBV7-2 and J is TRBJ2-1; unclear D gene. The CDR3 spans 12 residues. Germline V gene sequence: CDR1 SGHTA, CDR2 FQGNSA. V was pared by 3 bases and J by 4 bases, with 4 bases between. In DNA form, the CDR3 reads TGTGCCAGCAGCTTCTTTTACAATGAGCAGTTCTTC. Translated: CASSFFYNEQFF. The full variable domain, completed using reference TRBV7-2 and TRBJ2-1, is GAGVSQSPSNKVTEKGKDVELRCDPISGHTALYWYRQSLGQGLEFLIYFQGNSAPDKSGLPSDRFSAERTGGSVSTLTIQRTQQEDSAVYLCASSFFYNEQFFGPGTRLTVL.

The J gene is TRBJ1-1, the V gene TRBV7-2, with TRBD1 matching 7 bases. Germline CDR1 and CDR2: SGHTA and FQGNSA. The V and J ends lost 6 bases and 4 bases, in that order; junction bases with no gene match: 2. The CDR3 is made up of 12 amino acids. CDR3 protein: CASRPGGTEAFF. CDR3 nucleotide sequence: TGTGCCAGCAGACCAGGGGGCACTGAAGCTTTCTTT. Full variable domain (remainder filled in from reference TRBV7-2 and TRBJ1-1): GAGVSQSPSNKVTEKGKDVELRCDPISGHTALYWYRQSLGQGLEFLIYFQGNSAPDKSGLPSDRFSAERTGGSVSTLTIQRTQQEDSAVYLCASRPGGTEAFFGQGTRLTVV.

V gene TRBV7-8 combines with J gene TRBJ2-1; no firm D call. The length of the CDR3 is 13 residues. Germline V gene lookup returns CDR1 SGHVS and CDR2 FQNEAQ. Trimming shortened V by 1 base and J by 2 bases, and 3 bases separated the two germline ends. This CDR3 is CASSLETYNEQFF. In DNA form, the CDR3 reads TGTGCCAGCAGCTTAGAAACCTACAATGAGCAGTTCTTC.

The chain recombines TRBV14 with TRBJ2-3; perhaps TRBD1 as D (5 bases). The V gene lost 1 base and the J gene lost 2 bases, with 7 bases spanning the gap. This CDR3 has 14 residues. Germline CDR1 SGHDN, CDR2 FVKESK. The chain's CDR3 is CASSQAGNTDTQYF. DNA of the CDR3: TGTGCCAGCAGCCAAGCAGGGAACACAGATACGCAGTATTTT.

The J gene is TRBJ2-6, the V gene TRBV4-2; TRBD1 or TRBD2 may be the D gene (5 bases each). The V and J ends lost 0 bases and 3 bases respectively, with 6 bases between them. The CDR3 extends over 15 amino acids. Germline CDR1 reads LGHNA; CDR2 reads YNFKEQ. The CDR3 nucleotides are TGTGCCAGCAGCCAAGAGGGGGATGGGGCCAACGTCCTGACTTTC. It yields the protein CASSQEGDGANVLTF.

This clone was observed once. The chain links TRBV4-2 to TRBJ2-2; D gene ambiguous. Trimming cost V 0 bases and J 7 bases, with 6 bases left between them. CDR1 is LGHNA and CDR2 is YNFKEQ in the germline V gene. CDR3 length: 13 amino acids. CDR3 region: CASSQDGIGELFF. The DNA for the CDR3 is TGTGCCAGCAGCCAAGATGGGATCGGGGAGCTGTTTTTT.

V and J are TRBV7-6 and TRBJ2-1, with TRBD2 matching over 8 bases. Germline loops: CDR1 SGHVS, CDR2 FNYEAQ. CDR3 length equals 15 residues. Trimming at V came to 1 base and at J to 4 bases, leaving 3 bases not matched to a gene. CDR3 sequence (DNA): TGTGCCAGCAGCTTAGTGACTAGCGTGTACAATGAGCAGTTCTTC. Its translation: CASSLVTSVYNEQFF.

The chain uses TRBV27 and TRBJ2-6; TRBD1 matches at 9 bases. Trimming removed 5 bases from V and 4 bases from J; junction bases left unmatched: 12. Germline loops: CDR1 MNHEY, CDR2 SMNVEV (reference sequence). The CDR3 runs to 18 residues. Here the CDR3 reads CASSLQGAQVTGANVLTF. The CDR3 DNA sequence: TGTGCCAGCAGTCTACAGGGGGCCCAGGTGACCGGGGCCAACGTCCTGACTTTC.

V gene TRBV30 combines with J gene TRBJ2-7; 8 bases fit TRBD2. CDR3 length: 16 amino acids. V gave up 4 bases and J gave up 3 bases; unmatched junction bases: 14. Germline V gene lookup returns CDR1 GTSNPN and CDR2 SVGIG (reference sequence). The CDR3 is CAWTGGASGSDYEQYF. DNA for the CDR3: TGTGCCTGGACTGGAGGGGCTAGCGGGTCCGACTACGAGCAGTACTTC.

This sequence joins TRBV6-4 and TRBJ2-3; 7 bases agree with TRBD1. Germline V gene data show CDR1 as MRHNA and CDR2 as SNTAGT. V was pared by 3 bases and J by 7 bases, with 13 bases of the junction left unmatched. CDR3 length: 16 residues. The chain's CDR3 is CASSDLTGEGMNTQYF. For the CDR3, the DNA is TGTGCCAGCAGTGATCTAACAGGGGAAGGAATGAATACGCAGTATTTT.

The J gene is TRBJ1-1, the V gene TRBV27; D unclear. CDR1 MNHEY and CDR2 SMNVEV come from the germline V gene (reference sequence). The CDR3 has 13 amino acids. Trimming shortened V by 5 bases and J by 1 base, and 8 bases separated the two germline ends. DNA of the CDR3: TGTGCCAGCAGTGCCAAAGGGAACACTGAAGCTTTCTTT. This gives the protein CASSAKGNTEAFF.

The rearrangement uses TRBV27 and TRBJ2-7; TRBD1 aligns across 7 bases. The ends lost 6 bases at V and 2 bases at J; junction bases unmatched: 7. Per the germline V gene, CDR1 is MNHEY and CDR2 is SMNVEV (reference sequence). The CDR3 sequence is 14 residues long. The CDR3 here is CASRDRVLPYEQYF. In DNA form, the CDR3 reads TGTGCCAGCAGAGACAGGGTTTTACCCTACGAGCAGTACTTC.

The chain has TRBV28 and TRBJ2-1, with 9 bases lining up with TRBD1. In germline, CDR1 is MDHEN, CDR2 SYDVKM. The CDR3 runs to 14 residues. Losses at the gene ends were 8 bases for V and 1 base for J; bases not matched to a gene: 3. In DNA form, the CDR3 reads TGTGCCAGCTCCGGGACAGGGTCCTACAATGAGCAGTTCTTC. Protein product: CASSGTGSYNEQFF.